The clone carrying this TCR beta chain was found a few times. TCRdb analysed the 5' RACE reads with MiXCR anew, one entry per CDR3 protein. The sample includes around 250,000 distinct CDR3 sequences, roughly 10% of them seen just once. The record originates from a study of T-cell memory formation after mild COVID-19. The wider study: For the most part, TCR clusters were specific to one donor.

Trimming removed 3 bases at V and 7 bases at J, with 7 bases between. The CDR3 runs to 12 residues. Germline values: CDR1 SGHTA, CDR2 FQGNSA. The V gene is TRBV7-2, the J gene TRBJ1-5, with D unresolved. The receptor was derived from a man between 18 and 35 years old who had mild COVID-19 (a few samples of this study predate the infection). Cell type and time point are not known. The sample taken for sequencing was PBMCs or a T cell subset sorted from them (not recorded which). The CDR3 here is CASSFGWQPQHF. The CDR3 coding sequence is TGTGCCAGCAGCTTCGGTTGGCAGCCCCAGCATTTT. Looking up the rest from reference TRBV7-2 and TRBJ1-5 gives the full variable domain: GAGVSQSPSNKVTEKGKDVELRCDPISGHTALYWYRQSLGQGLEFLIYFQGNSAPDKSGLPSDRFSAERTGGSVSTLTIQRTQQEDSAVYLCASSFGWQPQHFGDGTRLSIL.